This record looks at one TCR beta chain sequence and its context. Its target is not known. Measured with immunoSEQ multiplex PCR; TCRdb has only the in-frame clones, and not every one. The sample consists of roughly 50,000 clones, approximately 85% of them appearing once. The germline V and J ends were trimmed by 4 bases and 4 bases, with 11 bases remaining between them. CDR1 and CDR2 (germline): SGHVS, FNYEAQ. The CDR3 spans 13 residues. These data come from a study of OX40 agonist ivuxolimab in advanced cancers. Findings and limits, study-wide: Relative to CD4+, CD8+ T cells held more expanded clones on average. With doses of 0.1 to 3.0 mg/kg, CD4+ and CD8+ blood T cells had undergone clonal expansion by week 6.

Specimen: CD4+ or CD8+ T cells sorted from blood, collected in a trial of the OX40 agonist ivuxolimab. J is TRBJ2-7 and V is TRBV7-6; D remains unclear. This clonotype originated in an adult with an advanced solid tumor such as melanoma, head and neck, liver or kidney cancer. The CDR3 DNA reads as TGTGCCAGCAGCTACCCAGGAAGTTACGAGCAGTACTTC. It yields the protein CASSYPGSYEQYF.